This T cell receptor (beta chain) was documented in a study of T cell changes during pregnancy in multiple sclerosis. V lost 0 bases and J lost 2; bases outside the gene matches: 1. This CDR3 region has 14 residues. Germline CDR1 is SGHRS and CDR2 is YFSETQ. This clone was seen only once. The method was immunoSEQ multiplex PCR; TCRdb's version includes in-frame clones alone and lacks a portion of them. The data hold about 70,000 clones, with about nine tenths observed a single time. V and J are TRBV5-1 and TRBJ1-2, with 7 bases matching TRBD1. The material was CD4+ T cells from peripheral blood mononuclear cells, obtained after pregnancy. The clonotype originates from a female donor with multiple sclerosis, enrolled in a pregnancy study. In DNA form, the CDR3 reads TGCGCCAGCAGCTTGGACAGGGGAAACTATGGCTACACCTTC. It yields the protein CASSLDRGNYGYTF.